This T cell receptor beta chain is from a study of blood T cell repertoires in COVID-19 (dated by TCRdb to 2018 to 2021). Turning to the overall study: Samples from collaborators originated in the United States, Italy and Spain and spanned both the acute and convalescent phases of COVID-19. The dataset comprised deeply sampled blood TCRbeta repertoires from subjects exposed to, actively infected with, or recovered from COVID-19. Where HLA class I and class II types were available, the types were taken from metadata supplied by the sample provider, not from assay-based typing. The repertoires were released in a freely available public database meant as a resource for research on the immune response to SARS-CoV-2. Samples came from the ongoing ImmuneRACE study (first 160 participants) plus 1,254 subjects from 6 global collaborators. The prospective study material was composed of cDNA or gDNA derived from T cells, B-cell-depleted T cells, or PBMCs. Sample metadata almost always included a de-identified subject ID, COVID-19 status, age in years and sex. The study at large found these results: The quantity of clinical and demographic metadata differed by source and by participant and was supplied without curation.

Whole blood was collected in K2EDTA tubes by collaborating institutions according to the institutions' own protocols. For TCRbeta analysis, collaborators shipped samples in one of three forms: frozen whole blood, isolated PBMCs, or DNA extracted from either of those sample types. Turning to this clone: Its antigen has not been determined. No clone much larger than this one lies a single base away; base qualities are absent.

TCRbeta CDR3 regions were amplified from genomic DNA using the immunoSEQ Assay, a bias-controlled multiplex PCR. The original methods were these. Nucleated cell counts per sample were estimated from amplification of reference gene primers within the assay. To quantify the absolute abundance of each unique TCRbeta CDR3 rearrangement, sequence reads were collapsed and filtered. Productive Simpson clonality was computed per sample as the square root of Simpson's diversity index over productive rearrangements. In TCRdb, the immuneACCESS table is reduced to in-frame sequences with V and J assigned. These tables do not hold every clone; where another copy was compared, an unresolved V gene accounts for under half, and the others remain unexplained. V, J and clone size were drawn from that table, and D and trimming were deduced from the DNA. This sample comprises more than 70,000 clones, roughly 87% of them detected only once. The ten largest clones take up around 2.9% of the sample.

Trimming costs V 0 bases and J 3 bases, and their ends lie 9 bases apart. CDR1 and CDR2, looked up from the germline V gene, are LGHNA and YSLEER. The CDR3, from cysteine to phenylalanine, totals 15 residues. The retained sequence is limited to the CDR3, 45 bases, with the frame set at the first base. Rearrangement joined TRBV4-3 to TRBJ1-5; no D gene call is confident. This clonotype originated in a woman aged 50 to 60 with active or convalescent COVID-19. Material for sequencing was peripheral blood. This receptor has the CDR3 CASSQDGSPNQPQHF. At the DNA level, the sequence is TGCGCCAGCAGCCAAGATGGCAGTCCCAATCAGCCCCAGCATTTT.